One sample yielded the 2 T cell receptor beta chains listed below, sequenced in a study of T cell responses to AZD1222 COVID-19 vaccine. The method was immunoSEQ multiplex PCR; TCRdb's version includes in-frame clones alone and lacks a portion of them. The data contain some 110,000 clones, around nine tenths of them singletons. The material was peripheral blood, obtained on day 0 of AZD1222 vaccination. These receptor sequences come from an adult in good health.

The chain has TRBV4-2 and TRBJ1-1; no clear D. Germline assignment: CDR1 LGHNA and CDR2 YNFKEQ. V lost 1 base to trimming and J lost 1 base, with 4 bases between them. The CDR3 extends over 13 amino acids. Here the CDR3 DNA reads TGTGCCAGCAGCCAAGTGGGGAACACTGAAGCTTTCTTT. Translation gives CASSQVGNTEAFF.

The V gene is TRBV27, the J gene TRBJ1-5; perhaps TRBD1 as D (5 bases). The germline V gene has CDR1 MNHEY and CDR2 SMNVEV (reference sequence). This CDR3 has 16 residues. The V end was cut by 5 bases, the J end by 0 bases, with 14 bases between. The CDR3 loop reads CASSPWGGNSNQPQHF. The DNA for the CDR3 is TGTGCCAGCAGTCCCTGGGGCGGGAATAGCAATCAGCCCCAGCATTTT.